This TCR beta chain was identified in a study of blood T cell repertoires in COVID-19. The CDR3 has 13 amino acids. Germline V gene data show CDR1 as DFQATT and CDR2 as SNEGSKA (reference sequence). V dropped 3 bases and J dropped 3 bases, with 11 bases sitting between them. The repertoire was sequenced with immunoSEQ multiplex PCR; TCRdb's copy has only in-frame clones and lacks some. In the table there are fewer than 200,000 clones, around 84% of which are singletons. This rearrangement joins TRBV20-1 to TRBJ2-5; D not resolved. The sample was peripheral blood. The sequence came from a human donor with acute or convalescent COVID-19. The donor label of this sample is uncertain. As DNA, the CDR3 is TGCAGTGCTAGTCACCTACCTAAAGAGACCCAGTACTTC. This gives the protein CSASHLPKETQYF.